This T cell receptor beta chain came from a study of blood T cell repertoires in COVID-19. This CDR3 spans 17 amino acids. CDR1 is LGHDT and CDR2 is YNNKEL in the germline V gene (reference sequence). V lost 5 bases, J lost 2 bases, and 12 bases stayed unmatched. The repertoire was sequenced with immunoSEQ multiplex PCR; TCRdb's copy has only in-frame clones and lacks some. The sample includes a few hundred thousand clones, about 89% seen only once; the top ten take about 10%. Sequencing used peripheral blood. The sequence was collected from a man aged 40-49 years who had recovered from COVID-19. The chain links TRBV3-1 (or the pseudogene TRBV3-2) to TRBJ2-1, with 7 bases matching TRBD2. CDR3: CASSEGNLGRAYNEQFF. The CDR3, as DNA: TGTGCCAGCAGCGAAGGTAATCTAGGGAGGGCCTACAATGAGCAGTTCTTC.